This TCR beta chain was captured by sequencing in a study of OX40 agonist ivuxolimab in advanced cancers. Overall study context: Under the entry rules, prior anti-PD-1, anti-PD-L1 or anti-CTLA-4 therapy was allowed, and roughly 43% had some.

General study results and limits: Low clonal expansion, among the lowest seen, marked partial responders at 0.1-3.0 mg/kg.

Clones were sequenced by immunoSEQ multiplex PCR, and TCRdb holds only the in-frame ones, with some missing. This sample has tens of thousands of clones, with about 86% found just once. V was cut by 2 bases and J by 3 bases, with 13 bases left in between. CDR1 and CDR2 from the germline V gene are GTSNPN and SVGIG (reference sequence). There are 14 residues in the CDR3. About this clone itself: The antigen remains unidentified.

This chain links TRBV30 with TRBJ2-5; D is possibly TRBD1 (5 bases). This receptor was taken from an adult with an advanced solid tumor such as melanoma, head and neck, liver or kidney cancer. The sample here was CD4+ or CD8+ T cells sorted from blood, taken in a trial of the OX40 agonist ivuxolimab. In DNA, the CDR3 is TGTGCCTGGAGTAGGGGCTACAGAGAAGAGACCCAGTACTTC. It yields the protein CAWSRGYREETQYF.